These 30 T cell receptor beta chains were all obtained from the same sample, sequenced in a study of cytomegalovirus exposure and HLA in healthy donors. Amplification used 60 Vbeta primers and 13 Jbeta primers. The method was immunoSEQ multiplex PCR; TCRdb's version includes in-frame clones alone and lacks a portion of them. Among roughly 93,000 clones listed, around 80% were seen once. The sample comprised PBMCs. These receptors were obtained from a human donor in good health.

V usage is TRBV5-6 and J usage is TRBJ1-2; TRBD1 is a possible D gene (5 bases). Per germline, CDR1 SGHDT and CDR2 YYEEEE. V lost 0 bases, J lost 7 bases, and 7 bases lay in between. The CDR3 has 12 residues. CDR3 loop: CASSLGGVGYTF. The CDR3 DNA sequence: TGTGCCAGCAGCTTGGGGGGGGTTGGCTACACCTTC.

CDR3: CASSLGPGVGTQHF. CDR3 DNA: TGTGCCAGCAGCTTAGGACCGGGGGTCGGAACCCAGCATTTT. This sequence joins TRBV7-8 and TRBJ1-5, with D perhaps matching TRBD1 (5 bases). This CDR3 has 14 amino acids. The V gene lost 1 base and the J gene lost 11 bases, with 15 bases spanning the gap. Germline V lookup: CDR1 SGHVS, CDR2 FQNEAQ.

This clone was detected once. The V call is TRBV5-5, the J call TRBJ1-2; tentative D call: TRBD1 (6 bases). The length of the CDR3 is 14 residues. The V gene's germline CDR1 is SGHKS and CDR2 YYEKEE (reference sequence). Deletions cut 7 bases from V and 3 bases from J, with 16 bases between. CDR3 DNA: TGTGCCAGCCGCATGGAAGGGGGGGACTATGGCTACACCTTC. Protein sequence: CASRMEGGDYGYTF.

The gene calls are TRBV7-8 and TRBJ1-2; 7 nucleotides line up with TRBD1. The CDR3 is 12 residues long. Germline CDR1 SGHVS, CDR2 FQNEAQ. V shed 4 bases and J 12 bases; nucleotides not matched to a gene: 8. CDR3 loop: CASSSQGPGDTF. Here the CDR3 DNA reads TGTGCCAGCAGCTCACAGGGGCCTGGAGACACCTTC.

This chain joins TRBV7-9 and TRBJ2-4; D perhaps matches TRBD2 (6 bases). There are 17 residues in the CDR3. The germline gives CDR1 SEHNR, CDR2 FQNEAQ (reference sequence). V was clipped by 2 bases and J by 2 bases, with 16 bases between them. The CDR3 reads CASSLRPFGSTKNIQYF. The DNA for the CDR3 is TGTGCCAGCAGCTTAAGACCGTTCGGGAGCACCAAAAACATTCAGTACTTC.

This clone appeared a few times. This chain links TRBV9 with TRBJ2-2; D possibly corresponds to TRBD2 (6 bases). The germline CDR1 and CDR2 sequences are SGDLS and YYNGEE. CDR3 length equals 16 residues. V was pared by 0 bases and J by 4 bases, with 13 bases between. The CDR3 here is CASSVVGSGPTGELFF. The DNA of the CDR3 is TGTGCCAGCAGCGTAGTCGGTAGCGGTCCCACCGGGGAGCTGTTTTTT.

V usage is TRBV4-3 and J usage is TRBJ2-4, with D possibly TRBD1 on 6 matching bases. Germline CDR1 and CDR2: LGHNA and YSLEER. This CDR3 has 15 residues. Trimming stripped 1 base from V and 0 bases from J, with 7 bases between. CDR3 sequence reads: CASSQVGGAKNIQYF. CDR3 nucleotide sequence: TGCGCCAGCAGCCAAGTAGGGGGAGCCAAAAACATTCAGTACTTC.

This chain links TRBV10-2 with TRBJ2-1, with D unclear. This CDR3 is built from 11 residues. Germline V gives CDR1 WSHSY, CDR2 SAAADI. V was pared by 5 bases and J by 9 bases, with 8 bases between. The CDR3 DNA follows: TGCGCCAGCAGTATTAATCGTGAGCAGTTCTTC. Its protein product is CASSINREQFF.

This chain joins TRBV27 and TRBJ1-6; D is undetermined. V was clipped by 3 bases and J by 8 bases, with 5 bases between them. The CDR3 has 12 residues. CDR1 and CDR2 (germline): MNHEY, SMNVEV (reference sequence). The CDR3 is CASSFPDSPLHF. The CDR3 DNA follows: TGTGCCAGCAGTTTCCCTGATTCACCCCTCCACTTT.

The V gene is TRBV5-1, the J gene TRBJ1-6, with 7 bases matching TRBD1. The CDR3 is 17 residues long. CDR1 is SGHRS, CDR2 YFSETQ, per germline. Losses at the gene ends were 3 bases for V and 3 bases for J; bases not matched to a gene: 9. The CDR3 coding sequence is TGCGCCAGCAGCTACGCGCCGGGACAGAACTATAATTCACCCCTCCACTTT. This encodes CASSYAPGQNYNSPLHF.

V is TRBV4-3 and J is TRBJ2-5, with a weak D call TRBD2 (6 bases). Trimming removed 0 bases at V and 5 bases at J, with 10 bases between. This CDR3 region has 14 residues. Germline assignment: CDR1 LGHNA and CDR2 YSLEER. The CDR3, as DNA: TGCGCCAGCAGCCAAGATTGGGGGGAGGAGACCCAGTACTTC. It yields the protein CASSQDWGEETQYF.

The CDR3 loop is CASSLQWDSRGYTF. The DNA of the CDR3 is TGTGCCAGCAGCTTACAGTGGGACAGCCGTGGCTACACCTTC. The chain recombines TRBV11-2 with TRBJ1-2; TRBD1 aligns across 7 bases. V lost 2 bases, J lost 7 bases, and 7 bases stayed unmatched. Germline assignment: CDR1 SGHAT and CDR2 FQNNGV. The CDR3 sequence is 14 residues long.

This clone was found a few times. V and J are TRBV5-5 and TRBJ2-5, with D unresolved. Trimming removed 0 bases at V and 0 bases at J, with 9 bases between. The CDR3 runs 15 residues. Germline CDR1 reads SGHKS; CDR2 reads YYEKEE (reference sequence). Here the CDR3 reads CASSLARGNQETQYF. The CDR3 bases are TGTGCCAGCAGCTTGGCCAGAGGCAACCAAGAGACCCAGTACTTC.

Only one count was recorded for this clone. The J gene is TRBJ2-5, the V gene TRBV15; TRBD1 matches 9 bases. J gave up 9 bases and V 4 bases, and 12 bases lay outside the gene matches. The CDR3 runs to 15 residues. CDR1 and CDR2 from the germline V gene are LNHNV and YYDKDF (reference sequence). The chain's CDR3 is CATSTAQGAQLAQYF. The CDR3 DNA reads as TGTGCCACCAGCACGGCACAGGGGGCCCAATTGGCCCAGTACTTC.

The rearrangement uses TRBV6-6 and TRBJ1-1; possibly TRBD1 for D (6 bases). Trimming left V 7 bases short and J 5 bases short, with 17 bases between. CDR1 is MNHNY and CDR2 is SVGAGI in the germline V gene (reference sequence). CDR3 size: 14 residues. The CDR3 reads CASTQRGADTEAFF. CDR3 nucleotide sequence: TGTGCCAGCACCCAACGGGGGGCGGATACTGAAGCTTTCTTT.

The table lists this clone with a count of one. This chain uses TRBV27 with TRBJ2-2, with 7 bases lining up with TRBD2. Germline loops: CDR1 MNHEY, CDR2 SMNVEV (reference sequence). With V trimmed by 2 bases and J by 0 bases, 0 bases remained unmatched. CDR3 length: 15 amino acids. The CDR3 spells CASSLSGTNTGELFF. The DNA for the CDR3 is TGTGCCAGCAGTTTAAGCGGGACGAACACCGGGGAGCTGTTTTTT.

The chain combines TRBV9 with TRBJ1-6; D not resolved. The CDR3 covers 14 residues. From germline, CDR1 is SGDLS and CDR2 YYNGEE. The ends were cut back, 2 bases at V and 7 bases at J, with 10 bases in the middle. CDR3 loop: CASSVKVENSPLHF. The CDR3 nucleotides read TGTGCCAGCAGCGTTAAAGTTGAGAATTCACCCCTCCACTTT.

This rearrangement joins TRBV20-1 to TRBJ2-7; D is unclear. The CDR3 loop spans 11 amino acids. Germline assignment: CDR1 DFQATT and CDR2 SNEGSKA (reference sequence). Trimming removed 3 bases at V and 4 bases at J, with 7 bases between. As DNA, the CDR3 is TGCAGTGCTAGGCAGAAGTACGAGCAGTACTTC. This encodes CSARQKYEQYF.

The CDR3 nucleotides are TGTGCCAGCACTTTGACCGGGGACAGGGGAAACACTGAAGCTTTCTTT. This sequence encodes CASTLTGDRGNTEAFF. The chain joins TRBV27 to TRBJ1-1, with 10 bases identical to TRBD1. Germline V gene data show CDR1 as MNHEY and CDR2 as SMNVEV (reference sequence). CDR3 length equals 16 residues. V dropped 7 bases and J dropped 2; count of bases not matched to a gene: 10.

The chain links TRBV12-5 to TRBJ1-5; perhaps TRBD1 as D (6 bases). V was trimmed by 2 bases and J by 3 bases, leaving 11 bases between them. CDR1 is LGHNT, CDR2 FRNRAP, per germline. The CDR3 extends over 15 amino acids. The CDR3 DNA reads as TGTGCTAGTGGTTTGACCAGGGGTGACAATCAGCCCCAGCATTTT. It codes for CASGLTRGDNQPQHF.

This clone was recorded a few times. The V gene is TRBV11-2, the J gene TRBJ2-5, with 8 nucleotides matching TRBD1. Unmatched junction bases numbered 2, after V lost 5 bases and J lost 3 bases. CDR1 is SGHAT, CDR2 FQNNGV, per germline. This CDR3 is built from 13 residues. In nucleotides, the CDR3 is TGTGCCAGCAGCCCGGACAGGGAAGAGACCCAGTACTTC. Its protein product is CASSPDREETQYF.

This chain joins TRBV5-1 and TRBJ2-5; D is perhaps TRBD1 (5 bases). Trimming left V 0 bases short and J 5 bases short, with 14 bases between. CDR1 and CDR2 from the germline V gene are SGHRS and YFSETQ. The CDR3 length is 15 residues. The DNA for the CDR3 is TGCGCCAGCAGCTTGGACCAGGGTTTTGGGGAGACCCAGTACTTC. Amino acid sequence: CASSLDQGFGETQYF.

In this sample, this clone turned up a few times. V usage is TRBV2 and J usage is TRBJ1-5; tentatively, D is TRBD1 (5 bases). This CDR3 has 16 amino acids. V lost 6 bases to trimming and J lost 0 bases, with 15 bases between them. Germline values: CDR1 SNHLY, CDR2 FYNNEI. The CDR3 DNA reads as TGTGCCAGCAGCGAGTGGCGACAGAATAGCAATCAGCCCCAGCATTTT. As protein: CASSEWRQNSNQPQHF.

The chain employs TRBV5-1 and TRBJ2-7, with 9 bases aligning to TRBD1. The V segment lost 4 bases and the J segment 4 bases; nucleotides outside the gene matches: 6. The V gene's germline CDR1 is SGHRS and CDR2 YFSETQ. The CDR3 contains 14 residues. The CDR3 nucleotides read TGCGCCAGCAGCCAATCGGGACAGGGATACGAGCAGTACTTC. As protein: CASSQSGQGYEQYF.

The V call is TRBV28, the J call TRBJ2-5, with TRBD2 matching 9 bases. This CDR3 region has 14 residues. After removal of 6 bases from V and 5 bases from J, the junction contained 7 bases not matched to a gene. Germline values: CDR1 MDHEN, CDR2 SYDVKM. The CDR3 bases are TGTGCCAGCAGGCCCGCGGGGGGGGCGGAGACCCAGTACTTC. Amino acid sequence: CASRPAGGAETQYF.

This chain connects TRBV5-1 to TRBJ2-1, with 8 bases identical to TRBD1. The CDR3 is 17 residues long. J gave up 0 bases and V 3 bases, and 8 bases lay outside the gene matches. CDR1 and CDR2 (germline): SGHRS, YFSETQ. The CDR3 is CASSSDRALSSYNEQFF. As DNA, the CDR3 is TGCGCCAGCAGCTCGGACAGGGCCCTGAGCTCCTACAATGAGCAGTTCTTC.

This clone appeared a few times. The chain uses TRBV25-1 and TRBJ1-1, with D perhaps matching TRBD1 (5 bases). Trimming stripped 0 bases from V and 3 bases from J, with 11 bases between. Germline V gives CDR1 MGHDK, CDR2 SYGVNS. The CDR3 loop spans 15 amino acids. The CDR3 nucleotides are TGTGCCAGCAGTGAATATGGGGGGAGGGACACTGAAGCTTTCTTT. This encodes CASSEYGGRDTEAFF.

V usage is TRBV27 and J usage is TRBJ2-2; 12 bases align to TRBD2. Per the germline V gene, CDR1 is MNHEY and CDR2 is SMNVEV (reference sequence). Germline trimming cut 0 bases from V and 6 bases from J; bases unmatched to any gene: 11. The length of the CDR3 is 19 residues. The CDR3 sequence: CASSLSQASGRAGAGELFF. The CDR3, as DNA: TGTGCCAGCAGTTTATCGCAGGCTAGCGGGAGGGCCGGGGCCGGGGAGCTGTTTTTT.

The chain recombines TRBV29-1 with TRBJ2-2, with D maybe TRBD1 (7 bases). The CDR3 length is 14 residues. Germline CDR1 SQVTM, CDR2 ANQGSEA. V was clipped by 7 bases and J by 0 bases, with 12 bases between them. The chain's CDR3 is CSGGDSPNTGELFF. The CDR3 bases are TGCAGCGGGGGGGACAGCCCGAACACCGGGGAGCTGTTTTTT.

This clone was seen a handful of times. This sequence joins TRBV10-2 and TRBJ1-1; the match to TRBD1 covers 9 bases. The CDR3 has 14 residues. Germline assignment: CDR1 WSHSY and CDR2 SAAADI. The V gene end was trimmed by 8 bases and the J gene end by 3 bases; junction bases not matched to a gene: 7. CDR3 sequence (DNA): TGCGCCAGCGGAGGACAGGGGCGGCACACTGAAGCTTTCTTT. Protein product: CASGGQGRHTEAFF.